Listed here are 20 T cell receptor beta chains from one sample, sequenced in a study of PD-1 blockade in classical Hodgkin lymphoma. Clones were read by immunoSEQ multiplex PCR, and TCRdb kept only the in-frame ones, dropping some. Among more than 45,000 clones, approximately 90% were seen once, and the ten largest hold about 10%. Relapse after autologous stem cell transplantation occurred in every patient, and brentuximab vedotin exposure varied. Sequenced here: peripheral blood mononuclear cells (PBMCs), sampled before the second cycle of nivolumab. These receptors were obtained from a human donor with classical Hodgkin lymphoma.

The chain joins TRBV7-3 to TRBJ1-1; D call uncertain. V lost 2 bases and J lost 4, with 14 bases in between. The CDR3 length is 15 residues. Looked up from germline, CDR1 is SGHTA and CDR2 is FQGTGA. The CDR3 DNA follows: TGTGCCAGCAGCTTATTCCCCGGGATCGGCACTGAAGCTTTCTTT. This sequence encodes CASSLFPGIGTEAFF.

The chain recombines TRBV2 with TRBJ1-5; perhaps TRBD1 as D (5 bases). CDR1 and CDR2 (germline): SNHLY, FYNNEI. Trimming removed 3 bases from V and 5 bases from J, with 8 bases in between. This CDR3 has 13 amino acids. The CDR3 nucleotides read TGTGCCAGCAGTGATCTGGGGGATCAGCCCCAGCATTTT. Protein sequence: CASSDLGDQPQHF.

J is TRBJ1-3 and V is TRBV27, with D tentatively TRBD1 (6 bases). The germline V and J ends were trimmed by 2 bases and 2 bases, with 10 bases remaining between them. CDR3 length: 15 residues. The germline V gene has CDR1 MNHEY and CDR2 SMNVEV (reference sequence). CDR3 sequence: CASSLIAGAGNTIYF. The CDR3 nucleotides are TGTGCCAGCAGTTTAATAGCAGGGGCTGGAAACACCATATATTTT.

The gene calls are TRBV9 and TRBJ2-6; unclear D gene. Germline values: CDR1 SGDLS, CDR2 YYNGEE. There are 15 residues in the CDR3. The V end lost 0 bases, the J end lost 2 bases, and 6 bases lay between the germline ends. Here the CDR3 DNA reads TGTGCCAGCAGCGTAGAGGGCCCTGGGGCCAACGTCCTGACTTTC. Protein product: CASSVEGPGANVLTF.

V and J are TRBV7-6 and TRBJ2-1, with D perhaps matching TRBD1 (6 bases). The ends were cut back, 2 bases at V and 3 bases at J, with 14 bases in the middle. The CDR3 runs 16 residues. CDR1 and CDR2 (germline): SGHVS, FNYEAQ. CDR3 amino acids: CASSLSLGAVYNEQFF. The CDR3 region has the DNA TGTGCCAGCAGCTTATCCCTGGGGGCGGTCTACAATGAGCAGTTCTTC.

The V gene is TRBV7-6, the J gene TRBJ2-2, with 10 bases fitting TRBD1. V shed 5 bases and J 4 bases; nucleotides not matched to a gene: 13. The germline gives CDR1 SGHVS, CDR2 FNYEAQ. This CDR3 comprises 18 residues. The CDR3 bases are TGTGCCAGCAGCCCAAATAGGGGGGGACAGGGGAGCACCGGGGAGCTGTTTTTT. Encoded protein: CASSPNRGGQGSTGELFF. The variable domain in full, completed from reference TRBV7-6 and TRBJ2-2, reads GAGVSQSPRYKVTKRGQDVALRCDPISGHVSLYWYRQALGQGPEFLTYFNYEAQQDKSGLPNDRFSAERPEGSISTLTIQRTEQRDSAMYRCASSPNRGGQGSTGELFFGEGSRLTVL.

In this sample, this clone turned up a few times. The chain combines TRBV5-1 with TRBJ2-3; D remains unclear. Germline lookup yields CDR1 SGHRS and CDR2 YFSETQ. The CDR3 runs to 14 residues. Trimming shortened V by 2 bases and J by 4 bases, and 11 bases separated the two germline ends. CDR3 sequence: CASSFTETPDTQYF. The CDR3 DNA follows: TGCGCCAGCAGCTTCACAGAGACCCCAGATACGCAGTATTTT.

The rearrangement uses TRBV9 and TRBJ1-3; 7 bases are shared with TRBD1. This CDR3 comprises 15 residues. J lost 4 bases, V lost 4 bases, and 8 bases had no gene match. The germline gives CDR1 SGDLS, CDR2 YYNGEE. Here the CDR3 reads CASSSGQVNGNTIYF. CDR3 DNA sequence: TGTGCCAGCAGCTCCGGACAGGTCAACGGAAACACCATATATTTT.

The table lists this clone with a few counts. The chain carries TRBV28 and TRBJ1-5; 8 nucleotides agree with TRBD1. With V trimmed by 6 bases and J by 4 bases, 5 bases remained unmatched. The V gene's germline CDR1 is MDHEN and CDR2 SYDVKM. This CDR3 comprises 14 residues. CDR3: CASRLDRANQPQHF. The CDR3 bases are TGTGCCAGCAGGCTGGACAGGGCGAATCAGCCCCAGCATTTT.

This chain joins TRBV10-3 and TRBJ1-6; D perhaps matches TRBD1 (5 bases). V was pared by 2 bases and J by 7 bases, with 15 bases between. The CDR3 length is 16 residues. Germline CDR1 and CDR2: ENHRY and SYGVKD. In DNA form, the CDR3 reads TGTGCCATCAGTGAGGGGACCGGGACGGGAAATTCACCCCTCCACTTT. It specifies CAISEGTGTGNSPLHF.

The chain is built from TRBV7-2 and TRBJ2-7; 7 positions match TRBD1. After removal of 5 bases from V and 3 bases from J, the junction contained 4 bases not matched to a gene. Per germline, CDR1 SGHTA and CDR2 FQGNSA. The CDR3 sequence is 13 residues long. CDR3 sequence: CASSPGTDYEQYF. The CDR3 DNA sequence: TGTGCCAGCAGCCCCGGGACAGACTACGAGCAGTACTTC.

The V gene is TRBV14, the J gene TRBJ2-3, with D uncertain. Trimming cost V 1 base and J 7 bases, with 9 bases left between them. CDR1 is SGHDN, CDR2 FVKESK, per germline. CDR3 size: 13 residues. The CDR3 sequence: CASSQGDGHTQYF. In nucleotides, the CDR3 is TGTGCCAGCAGCCAAGGCGACGGCCATACGCAGTATTTT.

The J gene is TRBJ2-7, the V gene TRBV18; TRBD2 matches 14 bases. After removal of 10 bases from V and 6 bases from J, the junction contained 8 bases not matched to a gene. This CDR3 is 14 amino acids long. The germline V gene encodes CDR1 KGHSH and CDR2 LQKENI. CDR3 in DNA: TGTGCCACCGGGACTAGCGGGAGTGGAGGCGAGCAGTACTTC. Translated: CATGTSGSGGEQYF.

The chain uses TRBV6-5 and TRBJ2-5; 8 bases fit TRBD1. The CDR3 consists of 14 residues. CDR1 and CDR2 from the germline V gene are MNHEY and SVGAGI. V shed 6 bases and J 2 bases; nucleotides not matched to a gene: 5. CDR3 loop: CASRDYRGQETQYF. CDR3 in DNA: TGTGCCAGCAGAGATTACAGGGGGCAAGAGACCCAGTACTTC.

In the case of this clone: This same CDR3 is encoded by further DNA sequences in the sample. The chain uses TRBV7-3 and TRBJ1-2, with a possible D match to TRBD1 (5 bases). Germline V gives CDR1 SGHTA, CDR2 FQGTGA. V gave up 2 bases and J gave up 3 bases, with 7 bases separating them. The CDR3 runs to 13 residues. The DNA of the CDR3 is TGTGCCAGCAGCTTAGGGACGGACTATGGCTACACCTTC. It translates to CASSLGTDYGYTF. Based on the CDR3 plus reference TRBV7-3 and TRBJ1-2, the full variable domain is GAGVSQTPSNKVTEKGKYVELRCDPISGHTALYWYRQSLGQGPEFLIYFQGTGAADDSGLPNDRFFAVRPEGSVSTLKIQRTERGDSAVYLCASSLGTDYGYTFGSGTRLTVV.

This clone was observed a handful of times. The chain links TRBV18 to TRBJ2-1; 9 bases are a match to TRBD1. This CDR3 contains 15 residues. Germline CDR1 is KGHSH and CDR2 is LQKENI. V gave up 3 bases and J gave up 4 bases; unmatched junction bases: 4. CDR3 amino acids: CASSPPTGGYNEQFF. The DNA for the CDR3 is TGTGCCAGCTCACCCCCGACAGGGGGTTACAATGAGCAGTTCTTC.

The chain employs TRBV5-5 and TRBJ2-7, with 9 bases fitting TRBD1. This CDR3 has 15 residues. CDR1 is SGHKS and CDR2 is YYEKEE in the germline V gene (reference sequence). The V gene end was trimmed by 5 bases and the J gene end by 6 bases; junction bases not matched to a gene: 12. CDR3 sequence: CASSTTSGTGLEQYF. The CDR3, as DNA: TGTGCCAGCAGTACGACCTCCGGGACAGGGCTCGAGCAGTACTTC.

The rearrangement links TRBV5-1 to TRBJ2-5; D not certain. This CDR3 spans 13 amino acids. V lost 0 bases to trimming and J lost 3 bases, with 6 bases between them. Germline V gives CDR1 SGHRS, CDR2 YFSETQ. As DNA, the CDR3 is TGCGCCAGCAGCTTGGCCAAAGAAGAGACCCAGTACTTC. This gives the protein CASSLAKEETQYF.

The V gene is TRBV27, the J gene TRBJ2-7; TRBD1 agrees at 8 bases. V dropped 5 bases and J dropped 1; count of bases not matched to a gene: 7. Germline V gene lookup returns CDR1 MNHEY and CDR2 SMNVEV (reference sequence). The CDR3 consists of 15 residues. CDR3 sequence reads: CASSPTGAESYEQYF. The CDR3 DNA sequence: TGTGCCAGCAGTCCGACAGGGGCCGAATCCTACGAGCAGTACTTC.

J is TRBJ1-2 and V is TRBV11-2; possibly TRBD1 for D (5 bases). Germline values: CDR1 SGHAT, CDR2 FQNNGV. The CDR3 has 16 residues. The V and J ends lost 5 bases and 4 bases respectively, with 20 bases between them. CDR3 in amino acids: CASSPRGPKGTYGYTF. The CDR3 region has the DNA TGTGCCAGCAGCCCCCGGGGACCGAAGGGCACCTATGGCTACACCTTC. The variable domain in full, completed from reference TRBV11-2 and TRBJ1-2, reads EAGVAQSPRYKIIEKRQSVAFWCNPISGHATLYWYQQILGQGPKLLIQFQNNGVVDDSQLPKDRFSAERLKGVDSTLKIQPAKLEDSAVYLCASSPRGPKGTYGYTFGSGTRLTVV.